The table lists the clone carrying this TCR beta chain with many counts. Its antigen remains unidentified. Both iRepertoire HTBI primers and Arm-PCR of CDR3 regions were used to build the TCR beta libraries. TCRdb reprocessed the multiplex PCR reads with MiXCR, giving one entry per CDR3 protein. The profile shows some 420,000 distinct CDR3 sequences, less than 25% of them singletons. Germline V gene sequence: CDR1 DFQATT, CDR2 SNEGSKA (reference sequence). V shed 6 bases, J shed 6 bases, and the junction held 5 bases outside the gene matches. The CDR3 consists of 12 residues. Time point reported: persistent/refractory GD, antithyroid drugs over 5 years with positive TRAb. Extracted PBMC RNA gave rise to the TCR library. The sample belongs to a study of regulatory T cells in long-lasting Graves disease. Study in general: Over 5 years of antithyroid drugs with positive TSH receptor antibodies was taken to mean persistent Graves' disease. General observations from the study: Investigators studied peripheral blood only, not thyroid tissue.

This receptor was identified in a female donor with Graves disease. The starting material was peripheral blood mononuclear cells (PBMCs), obtained when the disease was refractory, from a patient treated with antithyroid drugs. The gene calls are TRBV20-1 and TRBJ1-5; TRBD1 matches at 7 bases. The CDR3 sequence: CSADPGGQPQHF. DNA of the CDR3: TGCAGTGCGGATCCAGGGGGTCAGCCCCAGCATTTT.